The sequence of this T cell receptor (beta chain) was determined in a study of metastatic and nonmetastatic thyroid tumors. The wider study: Across peripheral blood and tumor or nodule tissue samples taken from malignant and benign thyroid patients, the repertoires were compared with one another. Regarding the study as a whole: The reported finding was significantly higher TCR beta diversity in malignant thyroid tumors relative to benign nodules, in blood and tumor.

This CDR3 region has 13 residues. V gave up 0 bases and J gave up 3 bases, with 3 bases separating them. CDR1 MNHEY and CDR2 SVGAGI come from the germline V gene. All patients were untreated before thyroid surgery. This clone appeared many times. Antigen specificity is unknown. In the original workflow: A classifier of distant metastasis in papillary thyroid cancer was built from CDR3 differences (across clinicopathological groups). With MiXCR, TCRdb called clones anew from the PCR reads. These V and J calls derive from TCRdb rather than the authors' analysis. Among more than 20,000 clones listed, 20% to 30% were seen once.

J is TRBJ1-5 and V is TRBV6-5, with no clear D. Sequenced material: tumor tissue. This TCR derives from a male donor with papillary thyroid cancer or a benign thyroid nodule (not recorded which). Some clones in this sample may be carry-over from other donors' samples. The CDR3 nucleotides are TGTGCCAGCAGTTACTCGGACAATCAGCCCCAGCATTTT. Amino acid sequence: CASSYSDNQPQHF.